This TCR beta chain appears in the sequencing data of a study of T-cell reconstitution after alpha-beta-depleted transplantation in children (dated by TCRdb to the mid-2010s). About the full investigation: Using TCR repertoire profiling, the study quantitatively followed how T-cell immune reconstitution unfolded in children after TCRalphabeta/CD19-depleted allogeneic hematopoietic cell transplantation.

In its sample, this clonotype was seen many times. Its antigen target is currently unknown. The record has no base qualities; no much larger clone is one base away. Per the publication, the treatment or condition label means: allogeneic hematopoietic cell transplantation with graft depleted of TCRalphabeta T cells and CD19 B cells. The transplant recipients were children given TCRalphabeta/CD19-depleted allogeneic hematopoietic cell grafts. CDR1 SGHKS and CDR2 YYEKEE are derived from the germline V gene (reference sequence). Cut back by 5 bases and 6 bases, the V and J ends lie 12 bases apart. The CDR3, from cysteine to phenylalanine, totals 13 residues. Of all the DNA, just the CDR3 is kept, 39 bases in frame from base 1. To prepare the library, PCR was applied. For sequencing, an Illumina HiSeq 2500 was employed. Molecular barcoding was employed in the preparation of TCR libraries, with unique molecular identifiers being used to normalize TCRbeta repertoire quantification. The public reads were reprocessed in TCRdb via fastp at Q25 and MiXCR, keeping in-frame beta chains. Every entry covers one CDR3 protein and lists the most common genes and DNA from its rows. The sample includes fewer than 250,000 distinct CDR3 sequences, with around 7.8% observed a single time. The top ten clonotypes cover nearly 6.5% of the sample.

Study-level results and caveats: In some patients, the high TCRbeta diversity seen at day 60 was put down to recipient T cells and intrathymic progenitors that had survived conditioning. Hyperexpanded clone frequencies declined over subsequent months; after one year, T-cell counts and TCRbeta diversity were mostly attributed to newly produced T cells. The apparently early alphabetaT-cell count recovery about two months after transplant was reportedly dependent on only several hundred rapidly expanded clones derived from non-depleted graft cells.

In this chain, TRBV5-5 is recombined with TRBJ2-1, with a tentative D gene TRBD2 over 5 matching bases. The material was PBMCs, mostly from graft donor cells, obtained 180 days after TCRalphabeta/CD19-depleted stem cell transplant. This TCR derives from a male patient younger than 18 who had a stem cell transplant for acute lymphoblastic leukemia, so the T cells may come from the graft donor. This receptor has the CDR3 CASRFSSSNEQFF. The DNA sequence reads TGTGCCAGCAGGTTTTCTAGCAGCAATGAGCAGTTCTTC.